These T cell receptor beta chains were read from a single sample in a study of T cells after posttransplantation cyclophosphamide. Clones were sequenced by immunoSEQ multiplex PCR, and TCRdb holds only the in-frame ones, with some missing. The sample presents about 14,000 clones, none singletons. The source was PBMCs, collected around 1,100 days after allogeneic stem cell transplant with posttransplant cyclophosphamide. These receptors came from a female patient in her forties or fifties who received an allogeneic stem cell transplant from a related donor, was CMV-positive, and had no GVHD. Some T cells may be graft donor cells. The CDR3 runs from the conserved cysteine through the conserved F or W. A D gene is named only where the DNA matches it firmly. Part of the rows lack a size; the others show once, few, many or a class for expanded clones.

>NA|many|TRBV27|TRBJ1-2
CASSSLAGHYGYTF
TGTGCCAGCAGTTCACTGGCAGGGCATTATGGCTACACCTTC
>TRBD2|few|TRBV7-3|TRBJ2-2
CASSLSGGSTGELFF
TGTGCCAGCAGCTTAAGCGGGGGATCCACCGGGGAGCTGTTTTTT
>NA|many|TRBV4-1|TRBJ2-7
CASSQVLEAYEQYF
TGCGCCAGCAGCCAAGTTCTAGAAGCCTACGAGCAGTACTTC
>NA|NA|TRBV7-8|TRBJ1-1
CASSLTGGDTEAFF
TGTGCCAGCAGCTTGACCGGGGGGGACACTGAAGCTTTCTTT
>TRBD1|few|TRBV5-1|TRBJ2-1
CASSLETGGRNEQFF
TGCGCCAGCAGCTTGGAGACAGGGGGTAGAAATGAGCAGTTCTTC
>NA|few|TRBV6-5|TRBJ1-6
CASRTGQPNSPLHF
TGTGCCAGCAGAACTGGACAACCTAATTCACCCCTCCACTTT
>NA|many|TRBV12-5|TRBJ2-7
CASGLVTSYEQYF
TGTGCTAGTGGTTTGGTCACTTCCTACGAGCAGTACTTC
>NA|many|TRBV5-4|TRBJ2-5
CASTWGLLQETQYF
TGTGCCAGCACCTGGGGGCTTCTCCAAGAGACCCAGTACTTC
>NA|many|TRBV5-6|TRBJ1-2
CASTPTPRNYGYTF
TGTGCCAGCACCCCAACGCCCAGGAACTATGGCTACACCTTC
>TRBD1|NA|TRBV5-1|TRBJ1-2
CASSAGQVYGYTF
TGTGCCAGCAGCGCCGGACAGGTCTATGGCTACACCTTC
>NA|many|TRBV18|TRBJ1-2
CASSPLGRGPPGYTF
TGTGCCAGCTCACCACTTGGCAGGGGACCGCCTGGCTACACCTTC
>TRBD1|NA|TRBV7-8|TRBJ2-2
CASSLLVRGRVANTGELFF
TGTGCCAGCAGCTTATTGGTCAGGGGGCGGGTGGCGAACACCGGGGAGCTGTTTTTT
>TRBD2|many|TRBV5-1|TRBJ2-3
CASSRWTSSTDTQYF
TGCGCCAGCAGCCGTTGGACTAGCTCCACAGATACGCAGTATTTT
>NA|many|TRBV10-3|TRBJ1-5
CAINETPSNQPQHF
TGTGCCATCAATGAAACACCAAGCAATCAGCCCCAGCATTTT
>NA|NA|TRBV28|TRBJ1-6
CASSLFGGAGMRNSPLHF
TGTGCCAGCAGTTTATTCGGGGGAGCGGGGATGAGAAATTCACCCCTCCACTTT
>NA|many|TRBV5-1|TRBJ2-7
CASSLVGAPYEQYF
TGCGCCAGCAGCTTGGTGGGGGCCCCCTACGAGCAGTACTTC
>NA|few|TRBV5-8|TRBJ1-4
CASTPAGKEDYEKLFF
TGTGCCAGCACCCCTGCGGGAAAAGAGGACTACGAAAAACTGTTTTTT
>NA|many|TRBV19|TRBJ2-7
CASSLRDASDEQYF
TGTGCCAGTAGTCTCCGGGATGCGTCGGACGAGCAGTACTTC
>TRBD2|many|TRBV5-4|TRBJ2-7
CASSWSAGESYEQYF
TGTGCCAGCAGCTGGTCTGCGGGGGAATCCTACGAGCAGTACTTC
>NA|many|TRBV6-6|TRBJ2-7
CASTTSRDSYEQYF
TGTGCCAGCACCACCAGCAGGGACTCCTACGAGCAGTACTTC
>NA|many|TRBV5-5|TRBJ1-2
CASSLLRGWYYGYTF
TGTGCCAGCAGCTTGCTCCGGGGGTGGTACTATGGCTACACCTTC
>TRBD1|NA|TRBV28|TRBJ1-2
CASGTGGAGNHGYTF
TGTGCCAGCGGGACAGGGGGCGCGGGTAACCATGGCTACACCTTC
>TRBD1|few|TRBV5-4|TRBJ2-7
CASSWTGAYEQYF
TGTGCCAGCAGCTGGACAGGAGCCTACGAGCAGTACTTC
>TRBD1|few|TRBV27|TRBJ2-1
CASNRGQGEQFF
TGTGCCAGCAACAGGGGGCAAGGTGAGCAGTTCTTC
>TRBD2|many|TRBV6-6|TRBJ2-1
CASSFSGDEQFF
TGTGCCAGCAGCTTTAGCGGGGATGAGCAGTTCTTC
>TRBD1|few|TRBV9|TRBJ2-7
CASSPRGQTYEQYF
TGTGCCAGCAGCCCAAGGGGACAGACCTACGAGCAGTACTTC
>NA|medium-sized|TRBV7-2|TRBJ1-3
CASTLAAGTIYF
TGTGCCAGCACCTTAGCGGCGGGGACCATATATTTT
>NA|many|TRBV6-1|TRBJ1-2
CASSDRSPYGYTF
TGTGCCAGCAGTGACAGGTCCCCATATGGCTACACCTTC
>NA|many|TRBV10-3|TRBJ1-6
CAISDRTASNSPLHF
TGTGCCATCAGTGATCGAACAGCCAGCAATTCACCCCTCCACTTT
>TRBD2|NA|TRBV10-3|TRBJ2-3
CAITPAGGRSTDTQYF
TGTGCCATCACCCCAGCGGGGGGGCGGAGCACAGATACGCAGTATTTT
>TRBD2|many|TRBV5-1|TRBJ2-7
CASSPSGTSTYEQYF
TGCGCCAGCAGCCCAAGTGGGACTAGTACCTACGAGCAGTACTTC
>NA|many|TRBV6-5|TRBJ2-1
CASSRGYNEQFF
TGTGCCAGCAGTAGAGGTTACAATGAGCAGTTCTTC
>TRBD1|NA|TRBV29-1|TRBJ1-1
CSVDGTGSEAFF
TGCAGCGTTGATGGGACAGGGTCTGAAGCTTTCTTT
>TRBD1|few|TRBV25-1|TRBJ2-7
CASSFPPGQGTYEQYF
TGTGCCAGCAGTTTTCCCCCGGGACAGGGGACGTACGAGCAGTACTTC
>NA|NA|TRBV5-4|TRBJ2-7
CASSLGGPYEQYF
TGTGCCAGCAGCTTGGGGGGGCCTTACGAGCAGTACTTC
>TRBD2|many|TRBV9|TRBJ2-3
CASSVGTSVSTDTQYF
TGTGCCAGCAGCGTAGGGACTAGCGTTAGCACAGATACGCAGTATTTT
>NA|many|TRBV7-6|TRBJ1-3
CASSPGHRGAGNTIYF
TGTGCCAGCAGCCCTGGACACCGCGGGGCTGGAAACACCATATATTTT
>TRBD1|many|TRBV6-5|TRBJ2-5
CASSPSQGIGETQYF
TGTGCCAGCAGTCCCTCACAGGGGATAGGGGAGACCCAGTACTTC
>TRBD1|medium-sized|TRBV6-5|TRBJ1-1
CASSYRGQGSAFF
TGTGCCAGCAGTTACCGTGGACAGGGATCGGCTTTCTTT
>NA|NA|TRBV9|TRBJ2-1
CASSVVKTEQTYNEQFF
TGTGCCAGCAGCGTAGTCAAGACAGAGCAAACCTACAATGAGCAGTTCTTC
>TRBD1|NA|TRBV7-9|TRBJ2-3
CASSPLGQVTDTQYF
TGTGCCAGCAGCCCTCTGGGACAGGTCACAGATACGCAGTATTTT
>TRBD2|many|TRBV4-2|TRBJ2-1
CASSQVKGTSGEEVF
TGTGCCAGCAGCCAAGTAAAAGGGACTAGCGGGGAAGAGGTCTTC
>NA|few|TRBV7-2|TRBJ2-7
CASRPNAGTKGGYEQYF
TGTGCCAGCAGACCTAATGCCGGGACAAAAGGAGGCTACGAGCAGTACTTC
>NA|many|TRBV5-1|TRBJ1-5
CASSLGPPGQPQHF
TGCGCCAGCAGCTTGGGGCCCCCGGGACAGCCCCAGCATTTT
>NA|many|TRBV7-8|TRBJ1-2
CASSLFSGRKNYGYTF
TGTGCCAGCAGCTTATTTTCTGGGAGGAAGAACTATGGCTACACCTTC
>NA|few|TRBV9|TRBJ2-2
CASSVAVANTGELFF
TGTGCCAGCAGCGTAGCTGTTGCGAACACCGGGGAGCTGTTTTTT
>NA|many|TRBV19|TRBJ2-7
CASSMAAGSRYEQYF
TGTGCCAGTAGTATGGCGGCGGGTTCCCGCTACGAGCAGTACTTC
>NA|many|TRBV2|TRBJ1-3
CASRTGENTIYF
TGTGCCAGCAGGACAGGAGAAAACACCATATATTTT
>NA|few|TRBV29-1|TRBJ2-7
CSVEAVPGKAYEQYF
TGCAGCGTTGAAGCGGTGCCAGGGAAGGCCTACGAGCAGTACTTC
>TRBD1|many|TRBV9|TRBJ2-7
CASSFRQGTAYEQYF
TGTGCCAGCAGCTTCAGACAGGGGACGGCCTACGAGCAGTACTTC
>NA|many|TRBV5-1|TRBJ2-1
CASSLGHGAAREQFF
TGCGCCAGCAGCTTGGGACATGGGGCGGCTCGGGAGCAGTTCTTC
>NA|many|TRBV7-9|TRBJ1-5
CASSSQAGQPQHF
TGTGCCAGCAGCTCACAAGCGGGGCAGCCCCAGCATTTT
>TRBD1|many|TRBV2|TRBJ2-5
CASKSTGRETQYF
TGTGCCAGCAAATCGACAGGGAGAGAGACCCAGTACTTC
>TRBD1|few|TRBV9|TRBJ2-7
CASSFKQGTAYEQYF
TGTGCCAGTAGTTTCAAACAGGGGACGGCCTACGAGCAGTACTTC
>TRBD1|many|TRBV19|TRBJ1-2
CASRQDRTSYGYTF
TGTGCCAGTAGACAGGACAGGACCTCATATGGCTACACCTTC
>NA|NA|TRBV7-2|TRBJ2-7
CASSLRTPIYEQYF
TGTGCCAGCAGCTTAAGGACACCTATCTACGAGCAGTACTTC